The entry that follows covers one TCR beta chain sequence. This sample is part of a study of shared clonotypes between healthy human individuals. Germline lookup yields CDR1 SGHNT and CDR2 YENEEA. The J segment lost 3 bases and the V segment lost 3 bases, leaving 3 bases of the junction unmatched. The CDR3 loop spans 15 amino acids. Clones were sequenced by immunoSEQ multiplex PCR, and TCRdb holds only the in-frame ones, with some missing. The sample has 2 million to 2.5 million clones, about 94% seen once; the top ten hold roughly 0.13%. The chain has TRBV11-3 and TRBJ2-1; 9 bases are a match to TRBD1. The clonotype originates from a man younger than 30 in good health. The material sequenced was naive CD4+ T cells sorted from blood. Noted subset: CD45RA+ positively selected. CDR3 protein: CASSLGQGIYNEQFF. The DNA of the CDR3 is TGTGCCAGCAGCTTGGGACAGGGAATCTACAATGAGCAGTTCTTC.